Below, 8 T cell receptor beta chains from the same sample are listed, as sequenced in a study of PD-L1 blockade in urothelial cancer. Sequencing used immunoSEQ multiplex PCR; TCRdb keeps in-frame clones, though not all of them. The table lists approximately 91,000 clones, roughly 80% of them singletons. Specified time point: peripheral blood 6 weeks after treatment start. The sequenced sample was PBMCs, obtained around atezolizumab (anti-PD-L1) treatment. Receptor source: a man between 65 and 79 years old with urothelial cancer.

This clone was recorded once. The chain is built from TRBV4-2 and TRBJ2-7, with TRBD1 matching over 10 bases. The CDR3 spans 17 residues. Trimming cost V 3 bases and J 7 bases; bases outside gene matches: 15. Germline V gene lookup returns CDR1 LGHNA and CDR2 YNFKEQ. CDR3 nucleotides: TGTGCCAGCAGCCACCCAAAGGACAGGGGGGGAGCGTCGGAGCAGTACTTC. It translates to CASSHPKDRGGASEQYF.

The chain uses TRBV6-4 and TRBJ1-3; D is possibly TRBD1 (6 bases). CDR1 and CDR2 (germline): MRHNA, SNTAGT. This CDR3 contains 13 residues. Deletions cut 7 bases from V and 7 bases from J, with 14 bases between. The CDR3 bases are TGTGCCAGCACAAAATCTCAGGGGAACACCATATATTTT. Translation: CASTKSQGNTIYF.

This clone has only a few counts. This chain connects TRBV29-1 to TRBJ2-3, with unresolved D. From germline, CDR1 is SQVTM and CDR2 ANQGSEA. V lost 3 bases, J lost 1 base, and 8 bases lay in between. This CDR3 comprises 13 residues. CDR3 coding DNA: TGCAGCGTTGAGGTAGCTCGCACAGATACGCAGTATTTT. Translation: CSVEVARTDTQYF.

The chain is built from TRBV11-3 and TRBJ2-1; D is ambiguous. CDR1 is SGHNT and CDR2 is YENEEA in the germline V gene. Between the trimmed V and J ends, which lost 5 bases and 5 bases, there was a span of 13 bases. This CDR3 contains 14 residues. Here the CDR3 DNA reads TGTGCCAGCAGCCCTGGGTGGGCCAACAATGAGCAGTTCTTC. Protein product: CASSPGWANNEQFF.

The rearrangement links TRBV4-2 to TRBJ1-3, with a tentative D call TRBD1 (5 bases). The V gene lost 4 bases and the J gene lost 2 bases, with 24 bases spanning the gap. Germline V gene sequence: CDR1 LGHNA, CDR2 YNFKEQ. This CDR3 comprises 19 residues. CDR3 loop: CASSPSQGLSIGAGNTIYF. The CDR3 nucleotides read TGTGCCAGCAGCCCCTCTCAGGGATTGTCAATTGGGGCTGGAAACACCATATATTTT.

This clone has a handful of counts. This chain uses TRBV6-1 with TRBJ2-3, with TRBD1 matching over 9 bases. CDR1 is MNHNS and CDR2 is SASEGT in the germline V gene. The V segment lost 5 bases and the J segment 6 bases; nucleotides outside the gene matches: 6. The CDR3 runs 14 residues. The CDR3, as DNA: TGTGCCAGCAGTTGGACAGGGGCCGGGGATACGCAGTATTTT. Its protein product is CASSWTGAGDTQYF.

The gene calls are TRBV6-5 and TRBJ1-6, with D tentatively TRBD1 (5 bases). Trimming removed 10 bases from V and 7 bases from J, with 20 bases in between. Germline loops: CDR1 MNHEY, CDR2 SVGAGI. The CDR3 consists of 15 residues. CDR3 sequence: CAIRPESGINSPLHF. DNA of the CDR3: TGTGCCATCCGCCCGGAATCAGGGATCAATTCACCCCTCCACTTT.

The CDR3 here is CASSLARGMVEKLFF. CDR3 nucleotide sequence: TGTGCCAGCAGCTTAGCCAGGGGGATGGTTGAAAAACTGTTTTTT. This chain uses TRBV7-9 with TRBJ1-4, with 7 positions matching TRBD1. The CDR3 has 15 residues. The V gene's germline CDR1 is SEHNR and CDR2 FQNEAQ (reference sequence). Trimming at V came to 0 bases and at J to 7 bases, leaving 5 bases not matched to a gene.